These T cell receptor beta chains were read from a single sample in a study of graft-versus-host responses after intestinal transplantation. Method: immunoSEQ multiplex PCR; TCRdb's copy keeps in-frame clones and lacks some. The table lists tens of thousands of clones, 84% of them singletons. Their specific antigens are unknown. Source: unstimulated CD4+ T cells sorted from spleen or lymph node cells, taken before transplant. The receptors were sampled from a human donor who was the organ donor for an intestinal transplant. CDR3s include the opening cysteine and the closing phenylalanine or tryptophan. Each record gives: D gene, CDR3 length, clone size, J gene, V gene, CDR3 protein, CDR3 DNA. A D gene is named only where the DNA matches it firmly. Expanded clones are given a class, and other clones once, few, many or no size at all.

TRBD1 15 NA TRBJ1-6 TRBV6-1 CASRLRQGYNSPLHF TGTGCCAGCAGGCTCCGACAGGGTTATAATTCACCCCTCCACTTT
NA 15 NA TRBJ2-1 TRBV28 CASSYRVSSYNEQFF TGTGCCAGCAGTTACAGGGTCAGTTCCTACAATGAGCAGTTCTTC
NA 13 few TRBJ2-3 TRBV5-6 CASSSAGPRSLYF TGTGCCAGCAGCTCGGCGGGGCCACGAAGCCTGTATTTT
TRBD1 13 NA TRBJ1-6 TRBV30 CAGTGEYNSPLHF TGTGCCGGTACAGGGGAATATAATTCACCCCTCCACTTT
NA 15 NA TRBJ1-5 TRBV2 CASSMYQGSNQPQHF TGTGCCAGCAGTATGTATCAGGGAAGCAATCAGCCCCAGCATTTT
TRBD1 15 few TRBJ1-1 TRBV7-6 CASSLGTGSHTEAFF TGTGCCAGCAGCTTAGGGACAGGGTCCCACACTGAAGCTTTCTTT
NA 12 NA TRBJ2-1 TRBV29-1 CSVESTRNEQFF TGCAGCGTTGAATCGACTCGCAATGAGCAGTTCTTC
NA 13 NA TRBJ2-1 TRBV29-1 CSASGQRRGEQFF TGCAGCGCTTCGGGACAACGTAGGGGTGAGCAGTTCTTC
TRBD1 12 NA TRBJ2-1 TRBV7-3 CASSQGQGKQFF TGTGCCAGCAGCCAGGGACAGGGAAAGCAGTTCTTC
TRBD1 14 NA TRBJ1-2 TRBV19 CASTTGQGSYGYTF TGTGCCAGTACCACGGGACAGGGCAGCTATGGCTACACCTTC
TRBD2 20 NA TRBJ2-3 TRBV13 CASSPGLAGGPQGRTDTQYF TGTGCCAGCAGCCCCGGACTAGCGGGGGGCCCTCAAGGGCGCACAGATACGCAGTATTTT
TRBD1 18 once TRBJ2-3 TRBV4-1 CASSQVQAGGAGTDTQYF TGCGCCAGCAGCCAAGTCCAAGCAGGGGGCGCGGGCACAGATACGCAGTATTTT
TRBD1 14 once TRBJ2-3 TRBV19 CASSIRTGGDTQYF TGTGCCAGTAGTATCCGGACAGGGGGAGATACGCAGTATTTT
TRBD1 14 NA TRBJ2-1 TRBV5-1 CASSRDRVRNEQFF TGCGCCAGCAGCCGCGACAGGGTCCGGAATGAGCAGTTCTTC
NA 10 NA TRBJ2-5 TRBV12-1 CRGGGETQYF TGTAGAGGGGGCGGAGAGACCCAGTACTTC
TRBD1 15 NA TRBJ1-1 TRBV6-1 CASSPGQGVNTEAFF TGTGCCAGCAGCCCGGGACAGGGGGTAAACACTGAAGCTTTCTTT
NA 14 NA TRBJ2-5 TRBV5-6 CASSLPNYQETQYF TGTGCCAGCAGCTTGCCAAACTATCAAGAGACCCAGTACTTC
TRBD2 15 NA TRBJ2-1 TRBV14 CASSPDLAGGYEQFF TGTGCCAGCAGCCCAGACCTAGCGGGGGGGTATGAGCAGTTCTTC
TRBD1 14 few TRBJ2-2 TRBV7-7 CASSQGAQNGELFF TGTGCTAGCAGTCAGGGGGCGCAGAACGGGGAGCTGTTTTTT
NA 15 NA TRBJ2-2 TRBV11-2 CASSSSTLNTGELFF TGTGCCAGCAGCTCCTCGACTCTAAACACCGGGGAGCTGTTTTTT
TRBD1 15 NA TRBJ1-4 TRBV2 CASRGQLATNEKLFF TGTGCCAGCAGGGGACAGCTAGCAACTAATGAAAAACTGTTTTTT
TRBD1 18 NA TRBJ1-4 TRBV4-3 CASSQDLIGGQWHEKLFF TGCGCCAGCAGCCAAGATTTAATTGGGGGACAGTGGCATGAAAAACTGTTTTTT
TRBD1 13 once TRBJ1-5 TRBV2 CASSGQANQPQHF TGTGCCAGCAGCGGACAGGCCAATCAGCCCCAGCATTTT
NA 15 NA TRBJ1-3 TRBV5-1 CASSPAGQTSNTIYF TGCGCCAGCAGCCCCGCAGGACAAACCTCAAACACCATATATTTT
TRBD1 16 NA TRBJ1-6 TRBV5-5 CASSLFGGQGNSPLHF TGTGCCAGCAGCTTGTTCGGTGGACAGGGTAATTCACCCCTCCACTTT
NA 15 NA TRBJ2-3 TRBV7-8 CASSLVVQGTDTQYF TGTGCCAGCAGCTTAGTAGTCCAGGGCACAGATACGCAGTATTTT
TRBD1 18 once TRBJ1-3 TRBV18 CASSPPPGQPPSGNTIYF TGTGCCAGCTCACCACCACCGGGACAGCCTCCCTCTGGAAACACCATATATTTT
TRBD1 15 NA TRBJ2-2 TRBV2 CASRDRGRSTGELFF TGTGCCAGCAGGGACAGGGGGCGCAGCACCGGGGAGCTGTTTTTT
TRBD1 14 NA TRBJ2-5 TRBV5-4 CASSFLQGQETQYF TGTGCCAGCAGCTTTTTACAGGGGCAAGAGACCCAGTACTTC
TRBD1 13 NA TRBJ1-2 TRBV5-6 CASSFQGAGGYTF TGTGCCAGCAGCTTTCAGGGGGCGGGTGGCTACACCTTC
NA 14 NA TRBJ1-2 TRBV5-4 CASSPRTDNYGYTF TGTGCCAGCAGCCCGCGGACAGATAACTATGGCTACACCTTC
TRBD2 14 NA TRBJ2-1 TRBV6-5 CASNRAGGWNEQFF TGTGCCAGCAATCGGGCGGGGGGGTGGAATGAGCAGTTCTTC
NA 13 NA TRBJ1-5 TRBV28 CASQDSRNQPQHF TGTGCCAGCCAGGACAGCCGCAATCAGCCCCAGCATTTT
TRBD2 15 NA TRBJ2-3 TRBV6-4 CASTASGGNTDTQYF TGTGCCAGCACAGCTAGCGGGGGAAACACAGATACGCAGTATTTT
NA 12 NA TRBJ1-2 TRBV6-5 CASSYLGQGYTF TGTGCCAGCAGTTACCTCGGACAGGGCTACACCTTC
TRBD2 14 few TRBJ2-3 TRBV7-9 CASSLGLAADTQYF TGTGCCAGCAGCTTAGGACTAGCCGCAGATACGCAGTATTTT
TRBD1 16 NA TRBJ2-1 TRBV9 CASSVAPGTVGNEQFF TGTGCCAGCAGCGTAGCGCCCGGGACAGTGGGCAATGAGCAGTTCTTC
NA 13 NA TRBJ1-1 TRBV5-6 CASSWRGGTEAFF TGTGCCAGCAGCTGGCGGGGGGGTACTGAAGCTTTCTTT
TRBD1 17 NA TRBJ1-6 TRBV9 CASSATSGTGYNSPLHF TGTGCCAGCAGCGCAACATCCGGGACAGGCTATAATTCACCCCTCCACTTT
NA 14 NA TRBJ2-1 TRBV6-5 CASLPNRGTQETIF TGTGCCAGCCTCCCGAATCGCGGGACGCAAGAAACTATCTTC
NA 15 NA TRBJ2-3 TRBV11-3 CASSLLGGGTDTQYF TGTGCCAGCAGCTTATTGGGCGGGGGCACAGATACGCAGTATTTT
TRBD1 12 NA TRBJ1-1 TRBV29-1 CSAWDRRSEAFF TGCAGCGCCTGGGACAGGAGGTCTGAAGCTTTCTTT
TRBD2 17 NA TRBJ2-3 TRBV4-1 CASSQEPPGLAGGTQYF TGCGCCAGCAGCCAAGAACCTCCGGGACTAGCGGGAGGTACGCAGTATTTT
NA 15 NA TRBJ1-5 TRBV23-1 CASSVRRVSNQPQHF TGCGCCAGCAGTGTCCGCAGGGTTAGCAATCAGCCCCAGCATTTT